This is a list of T cell receptor beta chains from one sample in a study of technical replicates of blood from several donors. Clones were sequenced by immunoSEQ multiplex PCR, and TCRdb holds only the in-frame ones, with some missing. The repertoire holds around 97,000 clones, with less than 95% as singletons. The sequencing sample was made of T cells isolated from PBMCs. These receptors were taken from a human donor in good health. The CDR3 runs from the conserved cysteine through the conserved F or W. Fields, in order: clone size, D gene, J gene, V gene, CDR3 protein, CDR3 DNA. A D gene is named only where the DNA matches it firmly. Some rows have no size entry. The others give once, few or many, or a class for an expanded clone.

clone size: .; D gene: .; J gene: TRBJ1-5; V gene: TRBV7-8; CDR3 protein: CASSPTGGNSNQPQHF; CDR3 DNA: TGTGCCAGCAGCCCGACTGGGGGCAATAGCAATCAGCCCCAGCATTTT
clone size: .; D gene: TRBD1; J gene: TRBJ2-1; V gene: TRBV7-2; CDR3 protein: CASSLDPGGNEQFF; CDR3 DNA: TGTGCCAGCAGCTTAGATCCAGGGGGCAATGAGCAGTTCTTC
clone size: once; D gene: .; J gene: TRBJ2-4; V gene: TRBV12-5; CDR3 protein: CASGLVKGDAKNIQYF; CDR3 DNA: TGTGCTAGTGGTTTGGTAAAAGGGGATGCCAAAAACATTCAGTACTTC
clone size: .; D gene: .; J gene: TRBJ1-1; V gene: TRBV14; CDR3 protein: CASSQVVGTQNTEAFF; CDR3 DNA: TGTGCCAGCAGCCAAGTCGTCGGGACACAGAACACTGAAGCTTTCTTT
clone size: .; D gene: .; J gene: TRBJ2-1; V gene: TRBV6-5; CDR3 protein: CASSYSNRVSEQFF; CDR3 DNA: TGTGCCAGCAGTTACTCGAACAGGGTGAGTGAGCAGTTCTTC
clone size: .; D gene: .; J gene: TRBJ1-5; V gene: TRBV4-1; CDR3 protein: CASSQVRDSNQPQHF; CDR3 DNA: TGCGCCAGCAGCCAAGTACGGGATAGCAATCAGCCCCAGCATTTT
clone size: .; D gene: TRBD2; J gene: TRBJ2-7; V gene: TRBV30; CDR3 protein: CAWSVLSGEEQYF; CDR3 DNA: TGTGCCTGGAGTGTACTTAGCGGGGAAGAGCAGTACTTC
clone size: .; D gene: .; J gene: TRBJ2-2; V gene: TRBV5-1; CDR3 protein: CASTKGPGQTGELFF; CDR3 DNA: TGCGCCAGCACCAAAGGGCCAGGGCAAACCGGGGAGCTGTTTTTT
clone size: .; D gene: .; J gene: TRBJ1-2; V gene: TRBV29-1; CDR3 protein: CSVVSPRQGYGYTF; CDR3 DNA: TGCAGCGTTGTCTCCCCCCGGCAGGGGTATGGCTACACCTTC
clone size: once; D gene: .; J gene: TRBJ2-7; V gene: TRBV11-3; CDR3 protein: CASSYRDYEQYF; CDR3 DNA: TGTGCCAGCAGCTACAGGGATTACGAGCAGTACTTC
clone size: .; D gene: .; J gene: TRBJ2-1; V gene: TRBV27; CDR3 protein: CASSLGYGLGHNEQFF; CDR3 DNA: TGTGCCAGCAGTCTCGGTTACGGTCTGGGGCACAATGAGCAGTTCTTC
clone size: .; D gene: .; J gene: TRBJ1-5; V gene: TRBV5-8; CDR3 protein: CASRVLFSGLVSSQPQHF; CDR3 DNA: TGTGCCAGCAGAGTTCTCTTTTCCGGTCTGGTGTCCTCTCAGCCCCAGCATTTT
clone size: .; D gene: TRBD2; J gene: TRBJ2-7; V gene: TRBV5-4; CDR3 protein: CASSRWGSGREQYF; CDR3 DNA: TGTGCCAGCAGCCGTTGGGGTAGCGGGAGGGAGCAGTACTTC
clone size: .; D gene: .; J gene: TRBJ1-4; V gene: TRBV9; CDR3 protein: CASSGNSHEKLFF; CDR3 DNA: TGTGCCAGCAGCGGTAATTCCCATGAAAAACTGTTTTTT
clone size: .; D gene: .; J gene: TRBJ1-1; V gene: TRBV19; CDR3 protein: CASRDTGWKTEAFF; CDR3 DNA: TGTGCCAGTAGGGACACAGGGTGGAAGACTGAAGCTTTCTTT
clone size: .; D gene: .; J gene: TRBJ2-5; V gene: TRBV7-6; CDR3 protein: CASTPWELEETQYF; CDR3 DNA: TGTGCCAGCACCCCGTGGGAGTTGGAAGAGACCCAGTACTTC
clone size: .; D gene: .; J gene: TRBJ2-5; V gene: TRBV7-2; CDR3 protein: CASSYKETQYF; CDR3 DNA: TGTGCCAGCAGCTACAAAGAGACCCAGTACTTC
clone size: .; D gene: .; J gene: TRBJ2-3; V gene: TRBV30; CDR3 protein: CAWSAAGTTDTQYF; CDR3 DNA: TGTGCCTGGAGTGCGGCGGGTACCACAGATACGCAGTATTTT
clone size: .; D gene: TRBD2; J gene: TRBJ2-7; V gene: TRBV28; CDR3 protein: CASIPVYLAGVSTSGEQYF; CDR3 DNA: TGTGCCAGCATACCAGTTTACCTAGCGGGAGTTTCCACTAGCGGCGAGCAGTACTTC
clone size: .; D gene: TRBD1; J gene: TRBJ2-3; V gene: TRBV10-3; CDR3 protein: CAIIRQGTDTQYF; CDR3 DNA: TGTGCCATCATCAGACAGGGGACAGATACGCAGTATTTT
clone size: once; D gene: .; J gene: TRBJ1-1; V gene: TRBV5-8; CDR3 protein: CASSADSFWTEAFF; CDR3 DNA: TGTGCCAGCAGCGCGGACAGTTTTTGGACTGAAGCTTTCTTT
clone size: .; D gene: TRBD2; J gene: TRBJ2-1; V gene: TRBV5-1; CDR3 protein: CASRAPGLVNEQFF; CDR3 DNA: TGCGCCAGCAGAGCACCGGGACTAGTCAATGAGCAGTTCTTC
clone size: .; D gene: .; J gene: TRBJ2-6; V gene: TRBV6-1; CDR3 protein: CASQAGSGANVLTF; CDR3 DNA: TGTGCCAGCCAGGCGGGCTCTGGGGCCAACGTCCTGACTTTC
clone size: .; D gene: .; J gene: TRBJ1-1; V gene: TRBV10-3; CDR3 protein: CAISEGTGLTEAFF; CDR3 DNA: TGTGCCATCAGTGAGGGAACAGGGCTCACTGAAGCTTTCTTT
clone size: few; D gene: .; J gene: TRBJ1-1; V gene: TRBV2; CDR3 protein: CARRGGEAFF; CDR3 DNA: TGTGCCAGACGAGGGGGAGAAGCTTTCTTT
clone size: few; D gene: .; J gene: TRBJ1-1; V gene: TRBV5-1; CDR3 protein: CASSFNGMNTEAFF; CDR3 DNA: TGCGCCAGCAGCTTCAACGGGATGAACACTGAAGCTTTCTTT
clone size: .; D gene: TRBD2; J gene: TRBJ2-7; V gene: TRBV11-2; CDR3 protein: CASSLEAGGYYEQYF; CDR3 DNA: TGTGCCAGCAGCTTAGAAGCGGGAGGATACTACGAGCAGTACTTC
clone size: .; D gene: TRBD2; J gene: TRBJ2-3; V gene: TRBV19; CDR3 protein: CASQLAGDTDTQYF; CDR3 DNA: TGTGCCAGTCAACTAGCGGGGGACACAGATACGCAGTATTTT
clone size: .; D gene: .; J gene: TRBJ2-3; V gene: TRBV27; CDR3 protein: CASSSPPNTQYF; CDR3 DNA: TGTGCCAGCAGTTCCCCCCCAAATACGCAGTATTTT
clone size: .; D gene: .; J gene: TRBJ1-4; V gene: TRBV11-2; CDR3 protein: CASSLVREEKLFF; CDR3 DNA: TGTGCCAGCAGCTTAGTTCGGGAAGAAAAACTGTTTTTT
clone size: .; D gene: .; J gene: TRBJ2-2; V gene: TRBV4-3; CDR3 protein: CASSAWAGNTGELFF; CDR3 DNA: TGCGCCAGCAGCGCCTGGGCGGGAAACACCGGGGAGCTGTTTTTT
clone size: .; D gene: .; J gene: TRBJ2-1; V gene: TRBV28; CDR3 protein: CASSWTIYNEQFF; CDR3 DNA: TGTGCCAGCAGTTGGACTATTTACAATGAGCAGTTCTTC
clone size: .; D gene: TRBD1; J gene: TRBJ2-7; V gene: TRBV28; CDR3 protein: CASSPDRGRPHEQYF; CDR3 DNA: TGTGCCAGCAGCCCAGACAGGGGGAGGCCCCACGAGCAGTACTTC
clone size: .; D gene: TRBD2; J gene: TRBJ2-1; V gene: TRBV5-1; CDR3 protein: CASSLAPGGGSYNEQFF; CDR3 DNA: TGCGCCAGCAGCTTGGCCCCTGGGGGAGGGTCCTACAATGAGCAGTTCTTC
clone size: .; D gene: .; J gene: TRBJ2-7; V gene: TRBV30; CDR3 protein: CAHDSDKGNEQYF; CDR3 DNA: TGTGCCCACGACTCGGACAAGGGAAACGAGCAGTACTTC
clone size: .; D gene: .; J gene: TRBJ2-6; V gene: TRBV14; CDR3 protein: CASSQDQEEGWAPGANVLTF; CDR3 DNA: TGTGCCAGCAGCCAAGATCAGGAGGAGGGGTGGGCTCCTGGGGCCAACGTCCTGACTTTC
clone size: .; D gene: .; J gene: TRBJ1-2; V gene: TRBV6-5; CDR3 protein: CASSYSILANYGYTF; CDR3 DNA: TGTGCCAGCAGTTACTCCATATTAGCTAACTATGGCTACACCTTC
clone size: .; D gene: TRBD1; J gene: TRBJ1-3; V gene: TRBV9; CDR3 protein: CASSPTGGSSGNTIYF; CDR3 DNA: TGTGCCAGCAGCCCCACAGGGGGCTCGAGTGGAAACACCATATATTTT
clone size: .; D gene: .; J gene: TRBJ2-5; V gene: TRBV11-3; CDR3 protein: CASSLGTVRGETQYF; CDR3 DNA: TGTGCCAGCAGCTTAGGCACGGTTAGGGGAGAGACCCAGTACTTC
clone size: .; D gene: .; J gene: TRBJ2-5; V gene: TRBV19; CDR3 protein: CASSITGGGVTHF; CDR3 DNA: TGTGCCAGTAGTATAACGGGGGGCGGGGTGACCCACTTC
clone size: .; D gene: .; J gene: TRBJ2-1; V gene: TRBV30; CDR3 protein: CAWSVRSLRTYNEQFF; CDR3 DNA: TGTGCCTGGAGTGTACGGAGTCTCCGTACCTACAATGAGCAGTTCTTC
clone size: .; D gene: .; J gene: TRBJ1-5; V gene: TRBV30; CDR3 protein: CAWRGGEYQPQHF; CDR3 DNA: TGTGCCTGGAGGGGGGGGGAATATCAGCCCCAGCATTTT
clone size: .; D gene: .; J gene: TRBJ2-1; V gene: TRBV20-1; CDR3 protein: CSAVNEQFF; CDR3 DNA: TGCAGTGCCGTCAATGAGCAGTTCTTC
clone size: .; D gene: .; J gene: TRBJ2-3; V gene: TRBV19; CDR3 protein: CASSASASSTDTQYF; CDR3 DNA: TGTGCCAGTAGTGCTAGCGCCTCTAGCACAGATACGCAGTATTTT
clone size: once; D gene: .; J gene: TRBJ2-1; V gene: TRBV28; CDR3 protein: CASSLFPVNNEQFF; CDR3 DNA: TGTGCCAGCAGTTTATTCCCGGTAAACAATGAGCAGTTCTTC
clone size: few; D gene: .; J gene: TRBJ1-4; V gene: TRBV30; CDR3 protein: CAWRWGQGEKLFF; CDR3 DNA: TGTGCCTGGAGGTGGGGGCAGGGCGAAAAACTGTTTTTT
clone size: .; D gene: TRBD2; J gene: TRBJ2-7; V gene: TRBV6-5; CDR3 protein: CASSFTSAYEQYF; CDR3 DNA: TGTGCCAGCAGCTTTACTAGCGCGTACGAGCAGTACTTC
clone size: .; D gene: .; J gene: TRBJ1-1; V gene: TRBV7-9; CDR3 protein: CASSLGYQGTTEAFF; CDR3 DNA: TGTGCCAGCAGCTTAGGCTACCAGGGTACTACTGAAGCTTTCTTT
clone size: .; D gene: .; J gene: TRBJ1-1; V gene: TRBV7-9; CDR3 protein: CASSSRMDTEAFF; CDR3 DNA: TGTGCCAGCAGCTCTAGGATGGACACTGAAGCTTTCTTT
clone size: .; D gene: TRBD1; J gene: TRBJ2-7; V gene: TRBV4-2; CDR3 protein: CASSQDFGTGDEQYF; CDR3 DNA: TGTGCCAGCAGCCAAGATTTTGGGACAGGGGACGAGCAGTACTTC
clone size: .; D gene: .; J gene: TRBJ1-5; V gene: TRBV6-5; CDR3 protein: CASTPGDGQPQHF; CDR3 DNA: TGTGCCAGCACCCCAGGGGATGGTCAGCCCCAGCATTTT